The 5 T cell receptor beta chains reported below all come from one sample, sequenced in a study of shared clonotypes between healthy human individuals. The data were produced by immunoSEQ multiplex PCR, yet TCRdb's version contains in-frame clones alone and is incomplete. This table has roughly 1,000,000 clones, approximately 80% appearing once. Sequencing was carried out using memory CD4+ T cells from PBMCs. This sample's subset: CD45RA-negative fraction. The receptors come from a young man in good health. Some clones in this sample may be carry-over from other donors' samples.

The chain has TRBV5-6 and TRBJ1-4, with 8 nucleotides matching TRBD1. Germline CDR1 reads SGHDT; CDR2 reads YYEEEE. With 3 bases clipped from V and 5 bases from J, the junction kept 3 bases outside the gene matches. The CDR3 runs to 14 residues. The CDR3: CASSYGTGNEKLFF. The CDR3 nucleotides read TGTGCCAGCAGCTACGGGACAGGAAATGAAAAACTGTTTTTT.

The chain couples TRBV9 to TRBJ1-2; D not certain. V lost 5 bases to trimming and J lost 7 bases, with 9 bases between them. The CDR3 runs 11 residues. The germline V gene has CDR1 SGDLS and CDR2 YYNGEE. The CDR3 loop is CASRTSFGYTF. CDR3 nucleotides: TGTGCCAGCAGAACAAGTTTTGGCTACACCTTC.

This clone was found a few times. The chain joins TRBV5-1 to TRBJ2-2; D may be TRBD1 or TRBD2 (5 bases each). The CDR3 sequence is 15 residues long. The V and J ends lost 5 bases and 0 bases respectively, with 11 bases between them. CDR1 is SGHRS, CDR2 YFSETQ, per germline. The CDR3 sequence: CASRAGTANTGELFF. The CDR3 DNA reads TGCGCCAGCAGGGCCGGGACCGCGAACACCGGGGAGCTGTTTTTT.

This clone was seen a few times. The chain uses TRBV6-6 and TRBJ2-3, with D tentatively TRBD2 (6 bases). The CDR3 is 14 amino acids. CDR1 and CDR2 from the germline V gene are MNHNY and SVGAGI (reference sequence). Trimming stripped 6 bases from V and 6 bases from J, with 16 bases between. CDR3 residues: CASSLLLAPDTQYF. The CDR3 nucleotides read TGTGCCAGCAGCCTGTTACTAGCCCCGGATACGCAGTATTTT.

The J gene is TRBJ1-2, the V gene TRBV10-1; no clear D gene. The CDR3 contains 13 residues. V shed 9 bases and J shed 3 bases, with 14 bases lying between them. The germline CDR1 and CDR2 sequences are WNHNN and SYGVQD (reference sequence). The CDR3 sequence: CARRVLNDYGYTF. The CDR3 bases are TGCGCCAGAAGGGTATTAAACGACTATGGCTACACCTTC.